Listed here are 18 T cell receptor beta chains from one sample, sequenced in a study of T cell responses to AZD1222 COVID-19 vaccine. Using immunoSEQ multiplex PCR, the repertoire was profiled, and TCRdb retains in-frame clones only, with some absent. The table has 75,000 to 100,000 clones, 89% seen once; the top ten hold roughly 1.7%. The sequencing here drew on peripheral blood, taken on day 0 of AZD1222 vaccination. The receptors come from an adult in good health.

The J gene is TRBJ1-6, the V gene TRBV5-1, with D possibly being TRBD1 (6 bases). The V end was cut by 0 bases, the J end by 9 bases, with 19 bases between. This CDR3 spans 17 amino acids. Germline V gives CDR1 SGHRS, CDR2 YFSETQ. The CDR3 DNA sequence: TGCGCCAGCAGCTTGGGGTTTGGGGGCGCAGTGGGTTCACCCCTCCACTTT. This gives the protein CASSLGFGGAVGSPLHF.

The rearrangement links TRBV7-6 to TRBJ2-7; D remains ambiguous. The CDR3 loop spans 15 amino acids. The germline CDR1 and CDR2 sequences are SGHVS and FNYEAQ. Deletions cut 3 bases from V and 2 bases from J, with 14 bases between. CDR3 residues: CASSFGVRTTYEQYF. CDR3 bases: TGTGCCAGCAGCTTCGGAGTTCGAACTACCTACGAGCAGTACTTC.

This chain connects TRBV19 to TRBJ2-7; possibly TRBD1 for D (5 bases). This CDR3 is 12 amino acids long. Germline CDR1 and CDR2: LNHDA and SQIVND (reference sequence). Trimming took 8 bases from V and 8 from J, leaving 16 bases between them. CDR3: CASSLPRQKQYF. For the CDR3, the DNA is TGTGCCAGTTCCCTCCCGAGACAGAAGCAGTACTTC.

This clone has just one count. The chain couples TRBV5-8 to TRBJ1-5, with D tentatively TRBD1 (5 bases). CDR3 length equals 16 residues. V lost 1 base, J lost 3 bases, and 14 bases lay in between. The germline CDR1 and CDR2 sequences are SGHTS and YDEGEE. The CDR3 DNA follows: TGTGCCAGCAGCTTGATAAGGGGTGACACCAATCAGCCCCAGCATTTT. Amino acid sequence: CASSLIRGDTNQPQHF.

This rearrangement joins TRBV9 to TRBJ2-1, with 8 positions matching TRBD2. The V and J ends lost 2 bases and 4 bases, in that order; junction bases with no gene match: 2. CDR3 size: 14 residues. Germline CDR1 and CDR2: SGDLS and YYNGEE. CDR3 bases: TGTGCCAGCAGCGTGGGGACTAGATACAATGAGCAGTTCTTC. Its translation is CASSVGTRYNEQFF.

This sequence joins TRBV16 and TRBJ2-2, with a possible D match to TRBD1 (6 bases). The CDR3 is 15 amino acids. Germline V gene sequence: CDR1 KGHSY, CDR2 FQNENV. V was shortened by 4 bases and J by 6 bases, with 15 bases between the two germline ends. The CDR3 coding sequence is TGTGCCAGCAGCCCTAATCTACAGGGCGCCGGGGAGCTGTTTTTT. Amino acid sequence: CASSPNLQGAGELFF.

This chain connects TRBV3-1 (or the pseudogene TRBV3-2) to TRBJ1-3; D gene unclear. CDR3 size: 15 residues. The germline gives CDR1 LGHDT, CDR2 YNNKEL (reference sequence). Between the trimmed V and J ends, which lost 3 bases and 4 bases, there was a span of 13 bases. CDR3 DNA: TGTGCCAGCAGCCAGGGGATGGGGTCCGGAAACACCATATATTTT. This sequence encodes CASSQGMGSGNTIYF.

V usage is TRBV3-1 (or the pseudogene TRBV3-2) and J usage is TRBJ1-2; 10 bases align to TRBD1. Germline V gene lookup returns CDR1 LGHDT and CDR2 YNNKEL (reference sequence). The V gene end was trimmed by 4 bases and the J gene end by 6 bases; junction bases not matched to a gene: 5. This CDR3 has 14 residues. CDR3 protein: CASSLTTGGDGYTF. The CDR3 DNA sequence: TGTGCCAGCAGCCTAACGACAGGGGGCGATGGCTACACCTTC.

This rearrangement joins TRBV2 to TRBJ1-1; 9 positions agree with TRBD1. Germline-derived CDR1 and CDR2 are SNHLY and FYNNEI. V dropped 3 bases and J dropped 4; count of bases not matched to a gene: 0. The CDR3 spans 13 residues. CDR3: CASSEDRGTEAFF. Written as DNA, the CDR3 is TGTGCCAGCAGTGAGGACAGGGGCACTGAAGCTTTCTTT.

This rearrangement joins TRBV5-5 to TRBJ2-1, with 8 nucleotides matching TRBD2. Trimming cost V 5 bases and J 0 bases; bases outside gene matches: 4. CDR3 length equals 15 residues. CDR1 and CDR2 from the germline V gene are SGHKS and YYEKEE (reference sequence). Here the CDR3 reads CASRFGGASYNEQFF. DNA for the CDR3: TGTGCCAGCAGGTTCGGGGGGGCCTCCTACAATGAGCAGTTCTTC.

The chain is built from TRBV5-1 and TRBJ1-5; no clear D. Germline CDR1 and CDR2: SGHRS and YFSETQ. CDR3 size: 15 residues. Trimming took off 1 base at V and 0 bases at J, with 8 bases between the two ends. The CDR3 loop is CASSLRGDSNQPQHF. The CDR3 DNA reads TGCGCCAGCAGCTTGAGAGGAGATAGCAATCAGCCCCAGCATTTT.

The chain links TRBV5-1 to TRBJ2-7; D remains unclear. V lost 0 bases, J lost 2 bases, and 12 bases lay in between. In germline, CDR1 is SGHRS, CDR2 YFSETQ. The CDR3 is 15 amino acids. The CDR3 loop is CASSLAPTGAYEQYF. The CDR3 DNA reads TGCGCCAGCAGCTTGGCTCCTACTGGGGCCTACGAGCAGTACTTC.

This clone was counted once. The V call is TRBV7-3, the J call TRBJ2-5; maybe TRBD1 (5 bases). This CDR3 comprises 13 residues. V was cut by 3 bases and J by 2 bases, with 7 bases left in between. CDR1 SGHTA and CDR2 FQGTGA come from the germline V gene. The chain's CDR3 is CASSFQGQETQYF. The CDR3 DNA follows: TGTGCCAGCAGCTTTCAGGGACAAGAGACCCAGTACTTC.

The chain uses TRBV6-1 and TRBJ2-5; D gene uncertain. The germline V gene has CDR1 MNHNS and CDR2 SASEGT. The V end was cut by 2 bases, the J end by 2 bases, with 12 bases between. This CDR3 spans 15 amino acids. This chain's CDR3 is CASSETAGGQETQYF. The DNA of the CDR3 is TGTGCCAGCAGTGAAACTGCAGGCGGACAAGAGACCCAGTACTTC.

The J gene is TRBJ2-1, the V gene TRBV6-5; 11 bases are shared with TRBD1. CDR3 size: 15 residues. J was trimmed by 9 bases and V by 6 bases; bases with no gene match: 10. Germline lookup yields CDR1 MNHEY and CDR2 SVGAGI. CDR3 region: CASSPGQGAHVEQFF. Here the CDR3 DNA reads TGTGCCAGCAGCCCCGGACAGGGGGCCCATGTTGAGCAGTTCTTC.

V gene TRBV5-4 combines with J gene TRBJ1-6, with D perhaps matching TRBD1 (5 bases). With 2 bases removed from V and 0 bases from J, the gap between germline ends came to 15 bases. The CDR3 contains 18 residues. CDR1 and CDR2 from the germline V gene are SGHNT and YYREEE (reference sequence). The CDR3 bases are TGTGCCAGCAGCTTTCGGCAGGGACCGATCTCCTATAATTCACCCCTCCACTTT. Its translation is CASSFRQGPISYNSPLHF.

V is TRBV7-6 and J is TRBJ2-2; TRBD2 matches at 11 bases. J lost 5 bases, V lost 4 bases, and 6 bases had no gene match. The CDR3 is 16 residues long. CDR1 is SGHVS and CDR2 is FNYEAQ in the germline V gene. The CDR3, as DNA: TGTGCCAGCAGCTCCCTAACTAGCGGGGGAACCGGGGAGCTGTTTTTT. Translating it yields CASSSLTSGGTGELFF.

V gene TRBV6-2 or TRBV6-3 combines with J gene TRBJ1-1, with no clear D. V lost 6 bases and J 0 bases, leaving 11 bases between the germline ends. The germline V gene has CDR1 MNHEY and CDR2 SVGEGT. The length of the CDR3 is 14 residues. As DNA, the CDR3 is TGTGCCAGCAGCCAGAATCCTATGAACACTGAAGCTTTCTTT. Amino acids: CASSQNPMNTEAFF.